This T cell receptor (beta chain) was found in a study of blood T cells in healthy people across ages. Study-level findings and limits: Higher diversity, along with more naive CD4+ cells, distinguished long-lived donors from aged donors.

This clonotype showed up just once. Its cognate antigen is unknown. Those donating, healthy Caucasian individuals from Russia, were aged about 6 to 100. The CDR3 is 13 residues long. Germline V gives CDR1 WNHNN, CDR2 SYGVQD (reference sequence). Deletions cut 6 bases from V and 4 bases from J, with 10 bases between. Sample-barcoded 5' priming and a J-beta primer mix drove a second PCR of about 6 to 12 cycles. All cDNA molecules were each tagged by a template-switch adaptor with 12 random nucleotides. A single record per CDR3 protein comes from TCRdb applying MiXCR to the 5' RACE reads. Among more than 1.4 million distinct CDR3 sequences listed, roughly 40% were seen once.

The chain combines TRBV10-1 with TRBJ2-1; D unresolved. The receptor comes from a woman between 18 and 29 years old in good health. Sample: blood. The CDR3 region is CASSPQRYNEQFF. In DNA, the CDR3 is TGCGCCAGCAGCCCACAGAGATACAATGAGCAGTTCTTC.